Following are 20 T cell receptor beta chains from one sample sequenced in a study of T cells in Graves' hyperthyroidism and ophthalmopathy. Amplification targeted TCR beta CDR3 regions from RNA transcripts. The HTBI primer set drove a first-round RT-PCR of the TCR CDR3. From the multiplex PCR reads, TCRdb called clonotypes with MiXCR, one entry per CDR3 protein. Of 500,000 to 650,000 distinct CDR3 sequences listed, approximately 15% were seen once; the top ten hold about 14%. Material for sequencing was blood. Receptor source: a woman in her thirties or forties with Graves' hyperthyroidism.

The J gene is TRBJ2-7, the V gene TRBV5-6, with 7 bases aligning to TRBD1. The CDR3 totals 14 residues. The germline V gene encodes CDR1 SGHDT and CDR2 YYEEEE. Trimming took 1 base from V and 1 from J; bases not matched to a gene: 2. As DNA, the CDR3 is TGTGCCAGCAGCTTGAAGGGGGCATCCTACGAGCAGTACTTC. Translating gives CASSLKGASYEQYF.

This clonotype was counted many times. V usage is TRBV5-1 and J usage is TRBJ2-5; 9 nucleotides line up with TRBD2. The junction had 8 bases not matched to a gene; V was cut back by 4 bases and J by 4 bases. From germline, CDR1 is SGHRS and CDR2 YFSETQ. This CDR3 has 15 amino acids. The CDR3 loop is CASSGQAGGGETQYF. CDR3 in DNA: TGCGCCAGCAGCGGTCAAGCGGGAGGTGGAGAGACCCAGTACTTC.

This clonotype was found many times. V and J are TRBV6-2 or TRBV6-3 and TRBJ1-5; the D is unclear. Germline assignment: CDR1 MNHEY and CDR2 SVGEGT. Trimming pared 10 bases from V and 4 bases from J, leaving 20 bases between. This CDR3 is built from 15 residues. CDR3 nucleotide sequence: TGTGCCATCGGTGGGAGGCAGAGCTCAAATCAGCCCCAGCATTTT. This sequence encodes CAIGGRQSSNQPQHF.

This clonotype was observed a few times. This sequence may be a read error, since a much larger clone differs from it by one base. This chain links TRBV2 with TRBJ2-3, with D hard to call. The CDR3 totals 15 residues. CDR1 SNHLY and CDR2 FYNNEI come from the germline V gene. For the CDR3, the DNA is TGTGCCAGCAGTTTCTCCGGTGAGAACACAGATACGCGGTATTTT. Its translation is CASSFSGENTDTRYF. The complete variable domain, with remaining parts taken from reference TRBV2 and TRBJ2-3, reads EPEVTQTPSHQVTQMGQEVILRCVPISNHLYFYWYRQILGQKVEFLVSFYNNEISEKSEIFDDQFSVERPDGSNFTLKIRSTKLEDSAMYFCASSFSGENTDTRYFGPGTRLTVL.

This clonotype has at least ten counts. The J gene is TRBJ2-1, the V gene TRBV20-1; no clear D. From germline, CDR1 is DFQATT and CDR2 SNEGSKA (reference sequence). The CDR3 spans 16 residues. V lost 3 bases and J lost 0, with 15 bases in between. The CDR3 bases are TGCAGTGCTAGGAACCAGGCTAGACCCTCCTACAATGAGCAGTTCTTC. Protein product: CSARNQARPSYNEQFF.

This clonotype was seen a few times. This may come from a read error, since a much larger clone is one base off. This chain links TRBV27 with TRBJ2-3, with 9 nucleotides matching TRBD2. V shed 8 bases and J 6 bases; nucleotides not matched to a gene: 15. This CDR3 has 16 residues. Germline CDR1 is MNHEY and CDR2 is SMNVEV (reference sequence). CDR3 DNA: TGTGCCAGCGGATTTCACAGGGCTAGCGGGACCGATACGCAGTATTTT. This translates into CASGFHRASGTDTQYF.

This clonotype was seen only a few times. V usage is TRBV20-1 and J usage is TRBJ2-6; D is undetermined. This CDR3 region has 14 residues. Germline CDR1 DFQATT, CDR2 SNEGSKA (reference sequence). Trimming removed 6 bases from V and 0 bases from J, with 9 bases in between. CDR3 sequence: CSARPGSGANVLTF. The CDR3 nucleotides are TGCAGTGCGAGACCAGGCTCTGGGGCCAACGTCCTGACTTTC.

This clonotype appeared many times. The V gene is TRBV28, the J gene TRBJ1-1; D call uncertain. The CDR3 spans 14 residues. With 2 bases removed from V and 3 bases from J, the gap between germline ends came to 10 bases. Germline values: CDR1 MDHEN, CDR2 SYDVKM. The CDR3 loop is CASSLVAGDTEAFF. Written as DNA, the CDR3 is TGTGCCAGCAGTTTAGTAGCGGGTGACACTGAAGCTTTCTTT.

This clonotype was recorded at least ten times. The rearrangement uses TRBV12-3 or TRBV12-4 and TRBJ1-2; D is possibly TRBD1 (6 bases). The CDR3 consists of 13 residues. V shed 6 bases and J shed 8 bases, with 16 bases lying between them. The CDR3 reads CASRGHFSGGYTF. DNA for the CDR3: TGTGCCAGCAGGGGACACTTTTCCGGAGGCTACACCTTC.

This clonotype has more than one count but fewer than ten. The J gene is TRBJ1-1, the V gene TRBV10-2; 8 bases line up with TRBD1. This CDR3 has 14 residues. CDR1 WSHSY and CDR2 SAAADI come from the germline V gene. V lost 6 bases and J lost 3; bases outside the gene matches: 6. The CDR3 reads CASSMTGADTEAFF. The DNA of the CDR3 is TGCGCCAGCAGCATGACAGGGGCGGACACTGAAGCTTTCTTT.

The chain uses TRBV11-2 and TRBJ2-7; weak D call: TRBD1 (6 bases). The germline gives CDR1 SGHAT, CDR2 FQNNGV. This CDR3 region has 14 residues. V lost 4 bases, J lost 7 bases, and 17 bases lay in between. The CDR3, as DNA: TGTGCCAGCAGCTCTCCAACGAACGACAGGGAGCAGTACTTC. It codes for CASSSPTNDREQYF.

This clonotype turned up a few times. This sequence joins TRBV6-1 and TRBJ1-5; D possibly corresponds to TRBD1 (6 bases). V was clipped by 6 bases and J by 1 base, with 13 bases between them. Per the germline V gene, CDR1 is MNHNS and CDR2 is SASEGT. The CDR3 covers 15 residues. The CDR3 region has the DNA TGTGCCAGCAGAACAGGGCCGTCGAGCAATCAGCCCCAGCATTTT. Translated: CASRTGPSSNQPQHF.

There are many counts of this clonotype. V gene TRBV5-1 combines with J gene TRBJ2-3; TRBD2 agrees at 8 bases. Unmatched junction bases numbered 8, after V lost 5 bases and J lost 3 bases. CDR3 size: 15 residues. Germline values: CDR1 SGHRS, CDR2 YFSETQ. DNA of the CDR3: TGCGCCAGCAGGACCGCCGGGAGGGAGACAGATACGCAGTATTTT. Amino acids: CASRTAGRETDTQYF.

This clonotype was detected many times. This chain's CDR3 is CSAPPRQASSYEQYF. The CDR3 DNA is TGCAGTGCTCCCCCAAGACAGGCGAGCTCCTACGAGCAGTACTTC. The V call is TRBV20-1, the J call TRBJ2-7, with D maybe TRBD1 (6 bases). V shed 5 bases and J shed 0 bases, with 17 bases lying between them. The CDR3 runs to 15 residues. Germline CDR1 DFQATT, CDR2 SNEGSKA (reference sequence).

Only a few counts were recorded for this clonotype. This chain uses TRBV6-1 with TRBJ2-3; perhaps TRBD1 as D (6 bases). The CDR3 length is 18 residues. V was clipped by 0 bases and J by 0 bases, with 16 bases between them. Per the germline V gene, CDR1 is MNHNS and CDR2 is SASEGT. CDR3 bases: TGTGCCAGCAGTGAAGCCCGGAACAGGGAGTTTAGCACAGATACGCAGTATTTT. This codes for CASSEARNREFSTDTQYF.

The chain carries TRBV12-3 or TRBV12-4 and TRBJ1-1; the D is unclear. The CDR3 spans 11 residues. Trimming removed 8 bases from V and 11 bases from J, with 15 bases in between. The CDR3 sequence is CASRKAGGAFF. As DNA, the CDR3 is TGTGCCAGCCGCAAGGCGGGTGGGGCTTTCTTT.

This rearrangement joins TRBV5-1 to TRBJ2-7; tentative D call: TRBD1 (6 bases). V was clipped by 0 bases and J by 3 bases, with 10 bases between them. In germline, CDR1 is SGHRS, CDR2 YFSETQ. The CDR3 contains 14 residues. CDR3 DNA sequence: TGCGCCAGCAGCTTGGGACAGGTACTCTACGAGCAGTACTTC. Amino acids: CASSLGQVLYEQYF.

This CDR3 reads CSASSLYSYEQYF. As DNA, the CDR3 is TGCAGTGCTAGTAGTCTATACTCCTACGAGCAGTACTTC. The rearrangement uses TRBV20-1 and TRBJ2-7; D remains unclear. Germline CDR1 is DFQATT and CDR2 is SNEGSKA (reference sequence). This CDR3 region has 13 residues. V dropped 3 bases and J dropped 0 bases, with 9 bases sitting between them.

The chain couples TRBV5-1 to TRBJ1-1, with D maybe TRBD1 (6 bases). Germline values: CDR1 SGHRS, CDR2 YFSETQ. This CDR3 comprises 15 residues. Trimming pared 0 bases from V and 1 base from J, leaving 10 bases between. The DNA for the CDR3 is TGCGCCAGCAGCTTGGCCAGACAGGCGAACACTGAAGCTTTCTTT. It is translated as CASSLARQANTEAFF.

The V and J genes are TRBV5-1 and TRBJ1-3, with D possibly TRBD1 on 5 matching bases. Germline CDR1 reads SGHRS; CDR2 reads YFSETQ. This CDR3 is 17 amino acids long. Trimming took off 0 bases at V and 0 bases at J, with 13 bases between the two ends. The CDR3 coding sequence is TGCGCCAGCAGCTTGGCTCCGGGGACCAGCTCTGGAAACACCATATATTTT. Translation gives CASSLAPGTSSGNTIYF.